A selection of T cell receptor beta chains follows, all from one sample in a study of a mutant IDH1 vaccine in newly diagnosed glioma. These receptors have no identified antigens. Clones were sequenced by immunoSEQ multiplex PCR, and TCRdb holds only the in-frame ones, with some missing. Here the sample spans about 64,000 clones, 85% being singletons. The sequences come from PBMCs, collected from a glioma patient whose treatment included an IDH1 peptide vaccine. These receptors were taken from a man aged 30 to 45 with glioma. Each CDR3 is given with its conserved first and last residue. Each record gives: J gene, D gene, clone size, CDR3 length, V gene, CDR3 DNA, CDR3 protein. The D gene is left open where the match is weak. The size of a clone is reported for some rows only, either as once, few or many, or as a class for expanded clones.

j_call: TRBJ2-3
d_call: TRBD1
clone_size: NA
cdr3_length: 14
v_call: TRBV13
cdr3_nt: TGTGCCAGCAGCTTAACAGGGGCCAGTACAACGCAGTATTTT
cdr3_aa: CASSLTGASTTQYF

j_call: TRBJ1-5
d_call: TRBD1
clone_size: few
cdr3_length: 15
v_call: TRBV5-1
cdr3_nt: TGCGCCAGCAGCCCTACAGGGGGCGCGCCTCAGCCCCAGCATTTT
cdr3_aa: CASSPTGGAPQPQHF

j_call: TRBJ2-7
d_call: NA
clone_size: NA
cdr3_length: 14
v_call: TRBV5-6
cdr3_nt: TGTGCCAGCAGCTTGGCCCACAGGGGAGGCGAGCAGTACTTC
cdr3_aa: CASSLAHRGGEQYF

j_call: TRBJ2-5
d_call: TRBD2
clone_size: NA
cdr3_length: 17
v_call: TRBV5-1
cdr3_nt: TGCGCCAGCAGCTTGGCCCCAGCGGGGGGGAGAATGGAGACCCAGTACTTC
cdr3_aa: CASSLAPAGGRMETQYF

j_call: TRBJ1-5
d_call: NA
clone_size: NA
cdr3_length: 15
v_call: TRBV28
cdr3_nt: TGTGCCAGCAGTTTCCCCGGCAGCCGCAATCAGCCCCAGCATTTT
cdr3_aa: CASSFPGSRNQPQHF

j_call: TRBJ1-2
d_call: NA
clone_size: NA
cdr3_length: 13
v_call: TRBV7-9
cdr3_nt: TGTGCCAGCAGCTTAGTAGTTAACTATGGCTACACCTTC
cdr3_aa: CASSLVVNYGYTF

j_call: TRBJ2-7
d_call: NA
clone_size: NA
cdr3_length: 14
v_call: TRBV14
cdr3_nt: TGTGCCAGCAGCCAAGGGCGACTCCTCTACGAGCAGTACTTC
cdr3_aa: CASSQGRLLYEQYF

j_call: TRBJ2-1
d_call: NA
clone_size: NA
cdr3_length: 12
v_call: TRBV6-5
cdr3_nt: TGTGCCAGCAGTTACTCTAATAGGGAGCAGTTCTTC
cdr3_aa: CASSYSNREQFF

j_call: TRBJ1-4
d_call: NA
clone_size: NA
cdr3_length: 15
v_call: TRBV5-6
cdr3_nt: TGTGCCAGCAGCTTGGCCAGGGAAACTAGTGAAAAACTGTTTTTT
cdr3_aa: CASSLARETSEKLFF

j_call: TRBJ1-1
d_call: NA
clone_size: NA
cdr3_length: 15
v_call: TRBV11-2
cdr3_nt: TGTGCCAGCATCGGCCTCGTCGAAGTGAACACTGAAGCTTTCTTT
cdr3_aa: CASIGLVEVNTEAFF

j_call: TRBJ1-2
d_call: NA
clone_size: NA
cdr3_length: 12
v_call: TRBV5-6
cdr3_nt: TGTGCCAGCAGCTTGGATCCGACAGAGTACACCTTC
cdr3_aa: CASSLDPTEYTF

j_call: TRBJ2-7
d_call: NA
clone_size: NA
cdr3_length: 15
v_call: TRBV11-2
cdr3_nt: TGTGCCAGCAGCCCTCCCTCTACCCGGGACGTTGAGCAGTACTTC
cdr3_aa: CASSPPSTRDVEQYF

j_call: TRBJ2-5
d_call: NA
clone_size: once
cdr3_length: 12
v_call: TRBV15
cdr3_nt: TGTGCCACCAGCAGAGGACAAGAGACCCAGTACTTC
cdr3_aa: CATSRGQETQYF

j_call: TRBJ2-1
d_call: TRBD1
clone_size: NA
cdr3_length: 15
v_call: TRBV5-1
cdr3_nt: TGCGCCAGCAGCTTGTATGGACAGGGGTACGATGAGCAGTTCTTC
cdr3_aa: CASSLYGQGYDEQFF

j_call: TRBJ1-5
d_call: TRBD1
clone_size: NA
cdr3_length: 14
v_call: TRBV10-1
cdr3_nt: TGCGCCAGCCGGACAGGGGCGGAGGGGCAGCCCCAGCATTTT
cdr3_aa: CASRTGAEGQPQHF

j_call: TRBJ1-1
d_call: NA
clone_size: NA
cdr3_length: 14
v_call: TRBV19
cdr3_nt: TGTGCCAGTAGGGTTAGGGCTGAAGGGACTGAAGCTTTCTTT
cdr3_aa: CASRVRAEGTEAFF

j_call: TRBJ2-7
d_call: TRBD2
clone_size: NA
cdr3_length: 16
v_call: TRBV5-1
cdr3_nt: TGCGCCAGCAGCTTGGTTGGCGGGGGAAGCTCCTACGAGCAGTACTTC
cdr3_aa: CASSLVGGGSSYEQYF

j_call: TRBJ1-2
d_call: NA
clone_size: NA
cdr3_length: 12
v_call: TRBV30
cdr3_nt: TGTGCCTGGAGTGGGAGTAACTATGGCTACACCTTC
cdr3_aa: CAWSGSNYGYTF

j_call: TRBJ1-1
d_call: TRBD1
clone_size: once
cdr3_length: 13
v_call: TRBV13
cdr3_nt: TGTGCCAGCAGCAGGGGGCGCCTACCTGAAGCTTTCTTT
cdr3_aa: CASSRGRLPEAFF

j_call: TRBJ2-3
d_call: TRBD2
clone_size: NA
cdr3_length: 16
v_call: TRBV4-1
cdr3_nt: TGCGCCAGCAGCCAGGACCCGGGACTAGAATCAGATACGCAGTATTTT
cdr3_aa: CASSQDPGLESDTQYF

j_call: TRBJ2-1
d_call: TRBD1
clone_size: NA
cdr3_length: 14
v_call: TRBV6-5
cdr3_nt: TGTGCCAGCAGTGAAGGGGGCCCCTACAATGAGCAGTTCTTC
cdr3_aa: CASSEGGPYNEQFF

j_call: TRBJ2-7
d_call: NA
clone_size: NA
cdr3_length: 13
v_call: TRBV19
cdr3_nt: TGTGCCAGTAGTAGAGGGCCTCATTACGAGCAGTACTTC
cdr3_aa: CASSRGPHYEQYF

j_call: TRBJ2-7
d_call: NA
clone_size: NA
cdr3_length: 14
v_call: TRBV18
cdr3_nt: TGTGCCAGCTCTCGCGGAGGGGCGGGCTACGAGCAGTACTTC
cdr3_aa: CASSRGGAGYEQYF